This is a list of T cell receptor beta chains from one sample in a study of vaccination and CD4 T cells after COVID-19. TCRdb recomputed calls from the PCR reads with MiXCR, one row per CDR3 protein. The data show 550 or so distinct CDR3 sequences, approximately 15% seen once. For these receptors, no antigen is known. The source material was CD4+ T cells from blood, cultured in vitro. The origin of the receptors is a human donor in good health. Both conserved end residues are trimmed from each CDR3. Clone size is shown for a subset of rows, as once, few, many or a class of expanded clone.

v_gene,j_gene,abundance,CDR3aa
TRBV9,TRBJ2-7,.,ASSVGQGAYEQY
TRBV20-1,TRBJ1-2,medium-sized,SANRGRGRGYT
TRBV5-1,TRBJ2-3,.,ASSRGGTDTQY
TRBV7-9,TRBJ2-3,few,ASSGGTRKLDTQY
TRBV6-1,TRBJ1-2,large,ASRRAGGDGYT
TRBV10-3,TRBJ2-2,.,AISESDRSGTGELF
TRBV14,TRBJ2-7,few,ASSRADAYEQY
TRBV7-9,TRBJ2-5,.,ASENNQETQY
TRBV10-3,TRBJ1-6,large,AVGAGANSPLH
TRBV6-2/TRBV6-3,TRBJ1-6,medium-sized,ASSSSAQGALH